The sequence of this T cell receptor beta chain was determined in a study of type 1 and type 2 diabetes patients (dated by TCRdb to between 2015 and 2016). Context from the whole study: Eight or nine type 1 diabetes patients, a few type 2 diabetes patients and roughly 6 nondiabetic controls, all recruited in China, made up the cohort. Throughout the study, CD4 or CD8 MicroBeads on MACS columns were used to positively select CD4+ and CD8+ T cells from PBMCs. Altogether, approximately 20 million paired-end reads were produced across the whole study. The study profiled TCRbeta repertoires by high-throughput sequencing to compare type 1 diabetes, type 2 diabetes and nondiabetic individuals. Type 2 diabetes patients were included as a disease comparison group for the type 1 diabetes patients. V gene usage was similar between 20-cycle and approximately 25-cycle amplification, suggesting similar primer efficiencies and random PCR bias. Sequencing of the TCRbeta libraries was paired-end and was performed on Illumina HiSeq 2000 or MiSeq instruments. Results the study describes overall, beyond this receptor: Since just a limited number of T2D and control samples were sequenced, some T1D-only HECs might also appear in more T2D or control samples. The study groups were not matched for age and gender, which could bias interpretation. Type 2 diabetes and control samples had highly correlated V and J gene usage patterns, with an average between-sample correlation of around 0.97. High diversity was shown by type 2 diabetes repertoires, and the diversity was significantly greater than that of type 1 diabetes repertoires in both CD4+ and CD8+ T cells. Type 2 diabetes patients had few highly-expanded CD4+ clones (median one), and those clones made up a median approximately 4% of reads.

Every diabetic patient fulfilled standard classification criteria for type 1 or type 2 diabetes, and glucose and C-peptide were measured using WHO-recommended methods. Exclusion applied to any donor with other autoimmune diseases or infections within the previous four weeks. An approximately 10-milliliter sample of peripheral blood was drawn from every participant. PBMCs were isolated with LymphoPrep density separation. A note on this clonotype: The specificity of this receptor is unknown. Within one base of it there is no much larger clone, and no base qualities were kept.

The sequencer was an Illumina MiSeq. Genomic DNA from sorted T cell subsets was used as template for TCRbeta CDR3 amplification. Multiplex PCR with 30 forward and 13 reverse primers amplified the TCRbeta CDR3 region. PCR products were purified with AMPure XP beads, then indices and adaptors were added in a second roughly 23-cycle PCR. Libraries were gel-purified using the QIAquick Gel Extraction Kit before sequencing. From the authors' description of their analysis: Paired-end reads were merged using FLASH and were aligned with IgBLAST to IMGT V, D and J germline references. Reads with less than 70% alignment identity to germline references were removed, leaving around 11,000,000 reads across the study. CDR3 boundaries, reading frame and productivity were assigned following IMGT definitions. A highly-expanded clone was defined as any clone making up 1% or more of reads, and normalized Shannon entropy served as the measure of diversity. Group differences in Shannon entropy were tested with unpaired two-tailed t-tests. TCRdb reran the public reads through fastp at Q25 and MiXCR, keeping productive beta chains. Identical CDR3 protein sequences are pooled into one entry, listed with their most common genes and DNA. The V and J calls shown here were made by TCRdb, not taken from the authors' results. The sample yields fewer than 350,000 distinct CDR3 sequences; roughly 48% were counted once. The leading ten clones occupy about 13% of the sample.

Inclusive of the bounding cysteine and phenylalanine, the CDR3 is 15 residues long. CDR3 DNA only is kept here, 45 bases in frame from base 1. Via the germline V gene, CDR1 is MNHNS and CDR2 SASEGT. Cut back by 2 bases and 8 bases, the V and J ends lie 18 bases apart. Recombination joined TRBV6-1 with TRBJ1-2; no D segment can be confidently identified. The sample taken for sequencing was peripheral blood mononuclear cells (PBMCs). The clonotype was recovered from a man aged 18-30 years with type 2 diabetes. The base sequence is TGTGCCAGCAGTGAATGGGTCGGCGGGTCTCAAGGCTACACCTTC. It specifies CASSEWVGGSQGYTF.